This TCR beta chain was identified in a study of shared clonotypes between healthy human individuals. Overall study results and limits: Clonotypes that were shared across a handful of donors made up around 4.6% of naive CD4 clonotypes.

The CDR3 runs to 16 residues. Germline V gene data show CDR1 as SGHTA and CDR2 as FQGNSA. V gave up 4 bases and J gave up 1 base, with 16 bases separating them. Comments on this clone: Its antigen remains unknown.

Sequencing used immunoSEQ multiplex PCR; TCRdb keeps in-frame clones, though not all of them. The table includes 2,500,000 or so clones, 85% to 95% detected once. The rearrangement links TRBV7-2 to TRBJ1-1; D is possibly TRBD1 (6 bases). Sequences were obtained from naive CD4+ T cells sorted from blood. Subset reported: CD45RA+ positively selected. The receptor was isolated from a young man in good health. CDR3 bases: TGTGCCAGCAGCTCGACGGGGACACTAACGAACACTGAAGCTTTCTTT. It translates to CASSSTGTLTNTEAFF.